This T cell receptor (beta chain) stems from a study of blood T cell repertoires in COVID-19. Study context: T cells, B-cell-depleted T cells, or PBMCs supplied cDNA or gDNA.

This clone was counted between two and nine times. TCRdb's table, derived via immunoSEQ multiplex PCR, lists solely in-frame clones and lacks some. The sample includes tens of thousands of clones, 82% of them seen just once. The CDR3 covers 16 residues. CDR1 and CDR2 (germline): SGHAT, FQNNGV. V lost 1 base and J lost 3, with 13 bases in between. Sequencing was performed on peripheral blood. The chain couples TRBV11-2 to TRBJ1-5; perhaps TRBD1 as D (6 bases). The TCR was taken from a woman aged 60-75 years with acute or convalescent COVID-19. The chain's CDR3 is CASSLGGGGFNQPQHF. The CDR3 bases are TGTGCCAGCAGCTTAGGAGGGGGGGGGTTCAATCAGCCCCAGCATTTT. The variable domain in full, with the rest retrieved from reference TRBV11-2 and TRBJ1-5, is EAGVAQSPRYKIIEKRQSVAFWCNPISGHATLYWYQQILGQGPKLLIQFQNNGVVDDSQLPKDRFSAERLKGVDSTLKIQPAKLEDSAVYLCASSLGGGGFNQPQHFGDGTRLSIL.